A selection of T cell receptor beta chains follows, all from one sample in a study of cytomegalovirus exposure and HLA in healthy donors. Method: immunoSEQ multiplex PCR; TCRdb's copy keeps in-frame clones and lacks some. The table includes approximately 150,000 clones, 70% to 80% detected once. What was sequenced was PBMCs. Source of these receptors: a female donor in good health and CMV-seronegative. Both conserved end residues are part of each CDR3. The order of the fields is V gene, D gene, J gene, clone size, CDR3 protein, CDR3 DNA. A D gene is named only where the DNA matches it firmly. Some rows mark clone size as missing; the rest say once, few, many or name a class of expanded clone.

V: TRBV5-1; D: -; J: TRBJ1-6; size: -; CDR3: CASSLGQENSPLHF; DNA: TGCGCCAGCAGCTTGGGACAGGAGAATTCACCCCTCCACTTT
V: TRBV27; D: -; J: TRBJ1-2; size: -; CDR3: CASSLLDDGVHYGYTF; DNA: TGTGCCAGCAGTCTCCTTGATGACGGGGTCCACTATGGCTACACCTTC
V: TRBV2; D: TRBD1; J: TRBJ2-1; size: -; CDR3: CASSEDGRTGDNEQFF; DNA: TGTGCCAGCAGTGAAGACGGGCGGACAGGGGACAATGAGCAGTTCTTC
V: TRBV19; D: TRBD2; J: TRBJ2-1; size: -; CDR3: CASSIDYWREGYNEQFF; DNA: TGTGCCAGTAGTATCGATTACTGGCGGGAGGGTTACAATGAGCAGTTCTTC
V: TRBV27; D: TRBD1; J: TRBJ1-4; size: -; CDR3: CASSPDRSTHEKLFF; DNA: TGTGCCAGCAGTCCGGACAGGTCGACTCATGAAAAACTGTTTTTT
V: TRBV7-9; D: TRBD1; J: TRBJ1-2; size: -; CDR3: CSSSPDEAGGGYTF; DNA: TGTTCCAGCAGCCCGGATGAGGCAGGGGGTGGCTACACCTTC
V: TRBV10-1; D: -; J: TRBJ2-1; size: -; CDR3: CASPKVGGGFYNEQFF; DNA: TGCGCCAGCCCCAAGGTCGGGGGTGGGTTTTACAATGAGCAGTTCTTC
V: TRBV28; D: TRBD1; J: TRBJ1-2; size: -; CDR3: CASSPQGGDYGYTF; DNA: TGTGCCAGCAGTCCACAGGGGGGGGACTATGGCTACACCTTC
V: TRBV11-3; D: TRBD1; J: TRBJ1-2; size: few; CDR3: CASSLEDRAGGYTF; DNA: TGTGCCAGCAGCTTAGAGGACAGGGCGGGTGGCTACACCTTC
V: TRBV6-1; D: TRBD2; J: TRBJ2-2; size: -; CDR3: CASSEPVRGLARIRTGELFF; DNA: TGTGCCAGCAGTGAACCCGTCCGGGGACTAGCGAGGATTCGCACCGGGGAGCTGTTTTTT
V: TRBV5-1; D: -; J: TRBJ2-1; size: -; CDR3: CASSLPTSRYEQFF; DNA: TGCGCCAGCAGCTTGCCGACTAGTAGATATGAGCAGTTCTTC
V: TRBV28; D: -; J: TRBJ1-4; size: -; CDR3: CASRNTGADEKLFF; DNA: TGTGCCAGCAGAAACACTGGGGCGGATGAAAAACTGTTTTTT
V: TRBV21-1; D: -; J: TRBJ1-6; size: -; CDR3: CASSKGSGLANSPLHF; DNA: TGTGCCAGCAGCAAAGGGTCGGGACTGGCTAATTCACCCCTCCACTTT
V: TRBV6-5; D: -; J: TRBJ1-2; size: -; CDR3: CASSYSSTGDAYGYTF; DNA: TGTGCCAGCAGTTACTCATCAACAGGAGACGCCTATGGCTACACCTTC
V: TRBV28; D: TRBD1; J: TRBJ1-1; size: once; CDR3: CASTTDGTGEAFF; DNA: TGTGCCAGTACTACCGACGGGACAGGAGAAGCTTTCTTT
V: TRBV7-2; D: -; J: TRBJ1-2; size: -; CDR3: CASSRGREANYGYTF; DNA: TGTGCCAGCAGCCGCGGGAGGGAGGCAAACTATGGCTACACCTTC
V: TRBV28; D: -; J: TRBJ2-5; size: -; CDR3: CASSRDNPQETQYF; DNA: TGTGCCAGCAGCAGGGACAACCCGCAAGAGACCCAGTACTTC
V: TRBV9; D: -; J: TRBJ2-7; size: -; CDR3: CASSVGERLHF; DNA: TGTGCCAGCAGCGTTGGGGAACGACTACATTTC
V: TRBV7-9; D: -; J: TRBJ1-2; size: once; CDR3: CASSLGGNYGYTF; DNA: TGTGCCAGCAGCTTAGGAGGGAACTATGGCTACACCTTC
V: TRBV18; D: -; J: TRBJ1-2; size: -; CDR3: CASSPPSGYDYGYTF; DNA: TGTGCCAGCTCACCACCGTCAGGGTATGACTATGGCTACACCTTC
V: TRBV19; D: -; J: TRBJ1-1; size: -; CDR3: CASSNVGDTEAFF; DNA: TGTGCCAGTAGTAATGTCGGGGACACTGAAGCTTTCTTT
V: TRBV5-1; D: -; J: TRBJ1-3; size: -; CDR3: CASSTTDSGNTIYF; DNA: TGCGCCAGCAGTACGACAGACTCTGGAAACACCATATATTTT
V: TRBV11-3; D: -; J: TRBJ1-3; size: -; CDR3: CASSSGWGAGNTIYF; DNA: TGTGCCAGCAGCTCTGGTTGGGGGGCTGGAAACACCATATATTTT
V: TRBV5-6; D: -; J: TRBJ2-7; size: -; CDR3: CASTRLGPSYEQYF; DNA: TGTGCCAGCACCCGACTAGGTCCTTCCTACGAGCAGTACTTC
V: TRBV28; D: TRBD1; J: TRBJ1-5; size: -; CDR3: CASRGQGWYQPQHF; DNA: TGTGCCAGCAGGGGACAGGGTTGGTATCAGCCCCAGCATTTT
V: TRBV19; D: -; J: TRBJ1-1; size: -; CDR3: CASFQDRLNTEAFF; DNA: TGTGCCAGTTTCCAAGACAGGTTGAACACTGAAGCTTTCTTT
V: TRBV5-8; D: -; J: TRBJ1-1; size: -; CDR3: CASSSFRGSRVNTEAFF; DNA: TGTGCCAGCAGCTCCTTTCGGGGAAGTAGGGTGAACACTGAAGCTTTCTTT
V: TRBV5-1; D: TRBD2; J: TRBJ2-3; size: -; CDR3: CASSSGLAGGTSSTDTQYF; DNA: TGCGCCAGCAGCTCGGGACTAGCGGGAGGTACATCTAGCACAGATACGCAGTATTTT
V: TRBV5-5; D: -; J: TRBJ1-4; size: -; CDR3: CASSLPGQASEKLFF; DNA: TGTGCCAGCAGCTTGCCAGGGCAGGCTAGTGAAAAACTGTTTTTT
V: TRBV2; D: TRBD2; J: TRBJ2-1; size: -; CDR3: CASQLAGGPSTYNEQFF; DNA: TGTGCCAGTCAGCTAGCGGGGGGGCCCAGCACCTACAATGAGCAGTTCTTC
V: TRBV2; D: TRBD2; J: TRBJ2-4; size: -; CDR3: CASSGREGDIQYF; DNA: TGTGCCAGCAGTGGGAGGGAGGGAGACATTCAGTACTTC
V: TRBV2; D: TRBD1; J: TRBJ2-7; size: -; CDR3: CASKFETGGTYEQYF; DNA: TGTGCCAGCAAGTTCGAGACAGGGGGAACCTACGAGCAGTACTTC
V: TRBV6-5; D: -; J: TRBJ1-1; size: -; CDR3: CASTTRITEAFF; DNA: TGTGCCAGCACCACAAGAATCACTGAAGCTTTCTTT
V: TRBV19; D: -; J: TRBJ1-1; size: -; CDR3: CASSIGGGSGTEAFF; DNA: TGTGCCAGTAGTATAGGGGGGGGGTCGGGGACTGAAGCTTTCTTT
V: TRBV11-3; D: TRBD1; J: TRBJ1-2; size: -; CDR3: CASSRGQGVINYGYTF; DNA: TGTGCCAGCAGCCGGGGACAGGGGGTTATAAACTATGGCTACACCTTC
V: TRBV15; D: -; J: TRBJ1-1; size: medium-sized; CDR3: CATSRDREGRAEAFF; DNA: TGTGCCACCAGCAGAGATCGAGAAGGGAGGGCTGAAGCTTTCTTT
V: TRBV2; D: -; J: TRBJ2-6; size: once; CDR3: CASTNSGANVLTF; DNA: TGTGCCAGCACTAACTCTGGGGCCAACGTCCTGACTTTC
V: TRBV2; D: TRBD1; J: TRBJ1-3; size: -; CDR3: CASSGTGGFSGSGNTIYF; DNA: TGTGCCAGCAGTGGGACAGGGGGCTTTAGCGGCTCTGGAAACACCATATATTTT
V: TRBV5-1; D: -; J: TRBJ2-5; size: -; CDR3: CASSPGAQGGETQYF; DNA: TGCGCCAGCAGCCCCGGGGCACAGGGTGGAGAGACCCAGTACTTC
V: TRBV7-2; D: TRBD1; J: TRBJ2-3; size: -; CDR3: CASSFPLRTGGTDTQYF; DNA: TGTGCCAGCAGCTTTCCGCTGAGGACAGGTGGCACAGATACGCAGTATTTT
V: TRBV18; D: TRBD1; J: TRBJ1-2; size: -; CDR3: CASSPTSLEGAHGYTF; DNA: TGTGCCAGCTCCCCAACATCTTTAGAGGGGGCGCATGGCTACACCTTC
V: TRBV5-1; D: TRBD1; J: TRBJ2-7; size: -; CDR3: CASSKRTGVSAEQYF; DNA: TGCGCCAGCAGCAAACGGACAGGGGTGTCCGCCGAGCAGTACTTC
V: TRBV28; D: TRBD1; J: TRBJ1-5; size: once; CDR3: CASSRDRVNQPQHF; DNA: TGTGCCAGCAGCCGGGACAGGGTCAATCAGCCCCAGCATTTT
V: TRBV7-9; D: -; J: TRBJ1-1; size: -; CDR3: CASSLSYPQGEAFF; DNA: TGTGCCAGCAGCTTAAGCTACCCACAGGGTGAAGCTTTCTTT
V: TRBV11-2; D: TRBD2; J: TRBJ2-3; size: -; CDR3: CASSFGGAGVSTDTQYF; DNA: TGTGCCAGCAGCTTCGGGGGGGCGGGGGTTAGCACAGATACGCAGTATTTT
V: TRBV15; D: TRBD2; J: TRBJ2-1; size: -; CDR3: CATSTTPAGPKYNEQFF; DNA: TGTGCCACCAGTACGACACCAGCGGGGCCGAAATACAATGAGCAGTTCTTC
V: TRBV7-9; D: -; J: TRBJ2-1; size: -; CDR3: CASSLEGPLFF; DNA: TGTGCCAGCAGCTTAGAGGGGCCCCTGTTCTTC
V: TRBV5-1; D: -; J: TRBJ1-1; size: -; CDR3: CASSLGRDTEAFF; DNA: TGCGCCAGCAGCTTAGGCCGGGACACTGAAGCTTTCTTT
V: TRBV7-9; D: TRBD1; J: TRBJ1-3; size: few; CDR3: CASSLGDRVFSGNTIYF; DNA: TGTGCCAGCAGCTTAGGGGACAGGGTCTTCTCTGGAAACACCATATATTTT
V: TRBV4-2; D: -; J: TRBJ1-2; size: -; CDR3: CASSQERGGPYGYTF; DNA: TGTGCCAGCAGCCAAGAAAGGGGGGGGCCCTATGGCTACACCTTC
V: TRBV13; D: -; J: TRBJ2-3; size: -; CDR3: CASSSTEDTQYF; DNA: TGTGCCAGCAGCTCAACAGAGGATACGCAGTATTTT
V: TRBV6-5; D: -; J: TRBJ2-7; size: few; CDR3: CASRGQGPHEQYF; DNA: TGTGCCAGCAGAGGGCAGGGGCCCCACGAGCAGTACTTC
V: TRBV2; D: TRBD2; J: TRBJ2-7; size: few; CDR3: CASIAGSSYEQYF; DNA: TGTGCCAGTATAGCGGGGAGCTCCTACGAGCAGTACTTC
V: TRBV20-1; D: TRBD2; J: TRBJ2-1; size: -; CDR3: CSALGGNEQFF; DNA: TGCAGTGCTTTGGGGGGGAACGAGCAGTTCTTC
V: TRBV19; D: -; J: TRBJ1-5; size: -; CDR3: CATSALNNQPQHF; DNA: TGTGCCACCTCAGCGCTAAACAATCAGCCCCAGCATTTT
V: TRBV19; D: -; J: TRBJ1-2; size: few; CDR3: CASSAPDQRGF; DNA: TGTGCCAGTAGTGCCCCCGACCAGCGAGGATTC
V: TRBV7-9; D: -; J: TRBJ1-1; size: -; CDR3: CASSLNVAGEGETFF; DNA: TGTGCCAGCAGCTTAAACGTGGCCGGTGAGGGTGAAACTTTCTTT
V: TRBV9; D: TRBD1; J: TRBJ2-4; size: -; CDR3: CASSGGQGDNLAKNIQYF; DNA: TGTGCCAGCAGCGGCGGACAGGGAGATAATCTAGCCAAAAACATTCAGTACTTC
V: TRBV6-1; D: TRBD1; J: TRBJ1-2; size: -; CDR3: CASRAGQGANGYTF; DNA: TGTGCCAGCAGAGCCGGGCAGGGGGCAAATGGCTACACCTTC
V: TRBV5-6; D: -; J: TRBJ1-1; size: -; CDR3: CASSRYRVEAFF; DNA: TGTGCCAGCAGCCGGTACAGGGTCGAAGCTTTCTTT